The TCR beta chain under discussion was sequenced for a study of cytomegalovirus exposure and HLA in healthy donors. Study-wide context: Earlier, some 180 million T cells were analyzed, and some 120 million unique TCR beta sequences were found among them.

Germline assignment: CDR1 SGHTA and CDR2 FQGNSA. The ends were cut back, 3 bases at V and 5 bases at J, with 10 bases in the middle. The CDR3 has 13 amino acids. In the PCR, 60 Vbeta and 13 Jbeta primers were used. The assay was immunoSEQ multiplex PCR, and TCRdb's table has in-frame clones only and misses some. Among about 60,000 clones listed, about 72% were seen once. The chain carries TRBV7-2 and TRBJ1-1; the D gene is possibly TRBD1 (5 bases). The receptor was derived from a woman aged 40 to 49 in good health and CMV-seropositive. The source material was PBMCs. The CDR3 loop reads CASSFGGGTEAFF. CDR3 nucleotides: TGTGCCAGCAGCTTTGGGGGGGGGACTGAAGCTTTCTTT. Variable domain in full (rest from reference TRBV7-2 and TRBJ1-1): GAGVSQSPSNKVTEKGKDVELRCDPISGHTALYWYRQSLGQGLEFLIYFQGNSAPDKSGLPSDRFSAERTGGSVSTLTIQRTQQEDSAVYLCASSFGGGTEAFFGQGTRLTVV.